The text below deals with one TCR beta chain. Antigen unknown. Here immunoSEQ multiplex PCR was the method, and the copy in TCRdb shows in-frame clones only, minus some. The repertoire has approximately 150,000 clones, roughly nine tenths of them found once; the top ten carry around 1.6%. CDR3 size: 14 residues. Germline lookup yields CDR1 MNHEY and CDR2 SVGAGI. Trimming took off 7 bases at V and 5 bases at J, with 17 bases between the two ends. This record belongs to a study of T cell responses to AZD1222 COVID-19 vaccine. General study results and limits: It was only after the peak T cell response that any repertoires were sampled. Increased Spike-specific TCR breadth and depth were observed after two AZD1222 doses.

The receptor was derived from an adult in good health. The chain has TRBV6-5 and TRBJ2-5; possibly TRBD2 for D (6 bases). Sequencing used peripheral blood, obtained on day 0 of AZD1222 vaccination. CDR3 coding DNA: TGTGCCAGCACCCCCGGAGGGTTATGGGAGACCCAGTACTTC. The encoded protein is CASTPGGLWETQYF.